This T cell receptor (beta chain) is from a study of CDR3 diversity in severe acne. This clonotype was observed at least ten times. TCRdb processed the PCR reads anew with MiXCR; each CDR3 protein has one entry. The sample yields more than 70,000 distinct CDR3 sequences, 45% to 50% seen once. Per the germline V gene, CDR1 is LGHDT and CDR2 is YNNKEL (reference sequence). Deletions cut 0 bases from V and 0 bases from J, with 12 bases between. This CDR3 is 16 amino acids long. The clonotype comes from a male donor in good health, serving as a control. Sequenced material: blood. This chain links TRBV3-1 with TRBJ2-7; no definite D call. The CDR3 DNA sequence: TGTGCCAGCAGCCAAGAGTCCAGGCGAAGCTCCTACGAGCAGTACTTC. It yields the protein CASSQESRRSSYEQYF.